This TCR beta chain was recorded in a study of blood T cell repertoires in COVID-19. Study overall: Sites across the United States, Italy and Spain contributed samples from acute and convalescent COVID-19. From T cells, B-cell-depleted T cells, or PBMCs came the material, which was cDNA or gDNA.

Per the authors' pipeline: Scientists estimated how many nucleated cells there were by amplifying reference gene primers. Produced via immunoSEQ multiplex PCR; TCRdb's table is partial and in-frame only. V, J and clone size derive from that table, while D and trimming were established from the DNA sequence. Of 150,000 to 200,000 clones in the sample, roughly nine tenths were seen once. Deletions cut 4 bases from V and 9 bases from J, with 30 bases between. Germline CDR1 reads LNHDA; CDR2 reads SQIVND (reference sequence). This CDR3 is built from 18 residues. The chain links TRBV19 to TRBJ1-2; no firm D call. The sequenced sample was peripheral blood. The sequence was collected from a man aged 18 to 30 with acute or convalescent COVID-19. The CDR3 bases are TGTGCCAGTAGTAACGAACAAGGAAGCGTTCCCCCGGCTATGCGCTACACCTTC. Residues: CASSNEQGSVPPAMRYTF.